The 25 T cell receptor beta chains in this list originate from one sample, sequenced in a study of CD8 T cells in ankylosing spondylitis. Regarding the study as a whole: A motif in TCR beta, a set of 8 or 9 highly homologous variants, appeared characteristic of ankylosing spondylitis blood.

Their cognate antigens are unknown. In TCRdb, the 5' RACE reads were re-called with MiXCR into one record per CDR3 protein. The sample lists around 440,000 distinct CDR3 sequences; roughly a sixth were seen once. The sample taken for sequencing was blood, either unsorted or a sorted T cell fraction (not recorded which). These receptors came from a male donor with ankylosing spondylitis.

V gene TRBV3-1 combines with J gene TRBJ2-4; 8 bases fit TRBD1. V shed 3 bases and J 6 bases; nucleotides not matched to a gene: 4. The germline gives CDR1 LGHDT, CDR2 YNNKEL (reference sequence). The CDR3 has 14 amino acids. The CDR3 DNA follows: TGTGCCAGCAGCCATTCCACAGGGGGAAACATTCAGTACTTC. This gives the protein CASSHSTGGNIQYF.

This clonotype was recorded a few times. The chain has TRBV7-2 and TRBJ1-5, with D perhaps matching TRBD1 (6 bases). The CDR3 consists of 14 residues. Trimming removed 5 bases at V and 4 bases at J, with 12 bases between. Germline loops: CDR1 SGHTA, CDR2 FQGNSA. The DNA of the CDR3 is TGTGCCAGCAGCATTACAGGGATAAATCAGCCCCAGCATTTT. Encoded protein: CASSITGINQPQHF.

This clonotype appeared a few times. The rearrangement links TRBV20-1 to TRBJ1-2, with TRBD1 matching over 10 bases. The CDR3 runs 14 residues. The germline V gene has CDR1 DFQATT and CDR2 SNEGSKA (reference sequence). The trim removed 4 bases at V and 6 bases at J, leaving 8 bases unmatched. In nucleotides, the CDR3 is TGCAGTGCTATGACAGGGGGCGCTAAGGATGGCTACACCTTC. Its protein product is CSAMTGGAKDGYTF.

This chain connects TRBV12-3 or TRBV12-4 to TRBJ2-1, with TRBD1 as a possible D gene (6 bases). Trimming shortened V by 6 bases and J by 6 bases, and 21 bases separated the two germline ends. There are 16 residues in the CDR3. CDR3 sequence reads: CASSPKMLGGLNEQFF. CDR3 DNA sequence: TGTGCCAGCAGCCCTAAGATGCTTGGGGGCCTCAATGAGCAGTTCTTC.

At least ten counts were recorded for this clonotype. The chain carries TRBV29-1 and TRBJ2-1; perhaps D is TRBD1 or TRBD2 (5 bases each). In germline, CDR1 is SQVTM, CDR2 ANQGSEA. The length of the CDR3 is 12 residues. V lost 7 bases and J 4 bases, leaving 11 bases between the germline ends. This CDR3 is CSARDGYNEQFF. The CDR3 DNA follows: TGCAGCGCCCGGGACGGATACAATGAGCAGTTCTTC.

The gene calls are TRBV2 and TRBJ2-2; D might be TRBD2 (6 bases). The CDR3 has 20 residues. Trimming removed 6 bases at V and 0 bases at J, with 26 bases between. Germline CDR1 is SNHLY and CDR2 is FYNNEI. In DNA, the CDR3 is TGTGCCAGCAGCCCCGGGCGGGACGTGGGGTTTGGATCGAACACCGGGGAGCTGTTTTTT. Amino acid sequence: CASSPGRDVGFGSNTGELFF. Supplemented by reference TRBV2 and TRBJ2-2, the full variable domain reads EPEVTQTPSHQVTQMGQEVILRCVPISNHLYFYWYRQILGQKVEFLVSFYNNEISEKSEIFDDQFSVERPDGSNFTLKIRSTKLEDSAMYFCASSPGRDVGFGSNTGELFFGEGSRLTVL.

This clonotype turned up a few times. V usage is TRBV7-2 and J usage is TRBJ2-1; 8 nucleotides line up with TRBD1. The CDR3 runs 17 residues. The V and J ends lost 0 bases and 6 bases, in that order; junction bases with no gene match: 10. Germline V CDR1 and CDR2: SGHTA, FQGNSA. The CDR3 protein is CASSLAWSYRGSNEQFF. In DNA, the CDR3 is TGTGCCAGCAGCTTAGCGTGGTCATACAGGGGGAGCAATGAGCAGTTCTTC.

This chain connects TRBV7-9 to TRBJ2-1; TRBD2 matches 8 bases. The length of the CDR3 is 16 residues. The J segment lost 9 bases and the V segment lost 3 bases, leaving 13 bases of the junction unmatched. Germline V gene data show CDR1 as SEHNR and CDR2 as FQNEAQ (reference sequence). The chain's CDR3 is CASSFLAGSAYVEQFF. The CDR3 DNA sequence: TGTGCCAGCAGCTTTTTAGCGGGAAGTGCTTATGTTGAGCAGTTCTTC.

This clonotype has ten or more counts. The V and J genes are TRBV12-3 or TRBV12-4 and TRBJ1-5; no clear D. The V end was cut by 4 bases, the J end by 9 bases, with 7 bases between. The CDR3 covers 11 residues. Here the CDR3 DNA reads TGTGCCAGCAGTTCCCTCGGGCCCCAGCATTTT. It codes for CASSSLGPQHF.

This clonotype was counted at least ten times. This chain connects TRBV12-3 or TRBV12-4 to TRBJ1-5, with TRBD1 as a possible D gene (6 bases). The V gene lost 4 bases and the J gene lost 4 bases, with 14 bases spanning the gap. The length of the CDR3 is 15 residues. CDR3 nucleotides: TGTGCCAGCAGTTATGGGTTGAGGGGGAATCAGCCCCAGCATTTT. This codes for CASSYGLRGNQPQHF.

This clonotype was observed many times. This chain connects TRBV5-1 to TRBJ2-1, with 9 bases that match TRBD2. This CDR3 is 15 amino acids long. Germline-derived CDR1 and CDR2 are SGHRS and YFSETQ. The J segment lost 3 bases and the V segment lost 2 bases, leaving 3 bases of the junction unmatched. CDR3 in amino acids: CASSLSSGIYNEQFF. The CDR3 region has the DNA TGCGCCAGCAGCTTATCTAGCGGGATCTACAATGAGCAGTTCTTC.

The table lists this clonotype with a count of one. The chain combines TRBV6-5 with TRBJ1-1; D unresolved. Between the trimmed V and J ends, which lost 7 bases and 2 bases, there was a span of 8 bases. Germline CDR1 and CDR2: MNHEY and SVGAGI. The CDR3 is 12 residues long. For the CDR3, the DNA is TGTGCCAGCAAGGTGGGCAACACTGAAGCTTTCTTT. This encodes CASKVGNTEAFF.

The sample holds many counts of this clonotype. The chain is built from TRBV5-1 and TRBJ1-1; 7 positions agree with TRBD1. This CDR3 region has 14 residues. Looked up from germline, CDR1 is SGHRS and CDR2 is YFSETQ. The V and J ends lost 0 bases and 4 bases, in that order; junction bases with no gene match: 3. CDR3 coding DNA: TGCGCCAGCAGCTTGGGACAGGGATTCACTGAAGCTTTCTTT. Translating it yields CASSLGQGFTEAFF.

The gene calls are TRBV6-1 and TRBJ2-7; TRBD1 matches at 11 bases. This CDR3 is built from 14 residues. Losses at the gene ends were 6 bases for V and 3 bases for J; bases not matched to a gene: 4. CDR1 is MNHNS and CDR2 is SASEGT in the germline V gene. CDR3 DNA: TGTGCCAGCAGCGGGACAGGGGGTAACTACGAGCAGTACTTC. Amino acid sequence: CASSGTGGNYEQYF.

The rearrangement links TRBV20-1 to TRBJ1-1, with a possible D match to TRBD1 (5 bases). The V and J ends lost 5 bases and 4 bases respectively, with 17 bases between them. CDR3 length: 14 residues. The germline CDR1 and CDR2 sequences are DFQATT and SNEGSKA (reference sequence). The CDR3 reads CSAPGGGKGTEAFF. The CDR3 DNA reads as TGCAGTGCTCCGGGGGGGGGTAAAGGCACTGAAGCTTTCTTT.

This clonotype was picked up a small number of times. This chain connects TRBV19 to TRBJ2-3; 7 bases match TRBD2. Germline V CDR1 and CDR2: LNHDA, SQIVND (reference sequence). The CDR3 runs to 11 residues. V was clipped by 8 bases and J by 9 bases; unmatched bases: 5. CDR3 in DNA: TGTGCCAGTGTTTCGCGGGGGACGCAGTATTTT. This gives the protein CASVSRGTQYF.

The chain couples TRBV7-8 to TRBJ2-3, with 13 bases matching TRBD2. This CDR3 contains 15 residues. Looked up from germline, CDR1 is SGHVS and CDR2 is FQNEAQ. V was clipped by 4 bases and J by 6 bases; unmatched bases: 4. The CDR3 region is CASSSGLAGVDTQYF. The CDR3 DNA reads TGTGCCAGCAGCTCCGGACTAGCGGGAGTGGATACGCAGTATTTT.

The chain carries TRBV4-1 and TRBJ1-3, with D tentatively TRBD1 (5 bases). Deletions cut 4 bases from V and 0 bases from J, with 16 bases between. This CDR3 is 17 amino acids long. Germline V CDR1 and CDR2: MGHRA, YSYEKL. This CDR3 is CASSLAPVGDSGNTIYF. CDR3 in DNA: TGCGCCAGCAGCCTTGCACCCGTGGGGGACTCTGGAAACACCATATATTTT.

The rearrangement joins TRBV20-1 to TRBJ1-4; D uncertain. The germline V and J ends were trimmed by 6 bases and 12 bases, with 11 bases remaining between them. This CDR3 has 10 residues. CDR1 DFQATT and CDR2 SNEGSKA come from the germline V gene (reference sequence). The CDR3 region is CSAGEGELFF. CDR3 bases: TGCAGTGCCGGGGAGGGTGAACTGTTTTTT.

The gene calls are TRBV13 and TRBJ2-1; D may be TRBD2 (5 bases). The germline V gene encodes CDR1 PRHDT and CDR2 FYEKMQ (reference sequence). V was pared by 8 bases and J by 10 bases, with 15 bases between. The CDR3 is 12 residues long. The CDR3 reads CASQFEGGEQFF. CDR3 DNA sequence: TGTGCCAGCCAATTCGAAGGCGGGGAGCAGTTCTTC.

This clonotype was observed a handful of times. The chain recombines TRBV27 with TRBJ1-2; 9 bases line up with TRBD1. CDR3 length: 15 residues. J lost 7 bases, V lost 6 bases, and 12 bases had no gene match. The germline CDR1 and CDR2 sequences are MNHEY and SMNVEV (reference sequence). CDR3 amino acids: CASRPTGTGIGGYTF. The CDR3 nucleotides are TGTGCCAGCAGGCCGACCGGGACAGGGATCGGTGGCTACACCTTC.

V gene TRBV4-1 combines with J gene TRBJ2-7; TRBD1 agrees at 9 bases. There are 13 residues in the CDR3. Germline assignment: CDR1 MGHRA and CDR2 YSYEKL. The J segment lost 9 bases and the V segment lost 0 bases, leaving 3 bases of the junction unmatched. This chain's CDR3 is CASSQDLDRGQYF. Here the CDR3 DNA reads TGCGCCAGCAGCCAAGATCTGGACAGGGGGCAGTACTTC.

This clonotype showed up many times. This chain links TRBV15 with TRBJ2-3; D might be TRBD2 (6 bases). V shed 1 base and J shed 5 bases, with 22 bases lying between them. Germline V gives CDR1 LNHNV, CDR2 YYDKDF (reference sequence). CDR3 length: 18 residues. The CDR3 DNA follows: TGTGCCACCAGCAGAGGAAGGCTGGGCGGGATCAGTGGAGATACGCAGTATTTT. Protein sequence: CATSRGRLGGISGDTQYF. The full variable domain, in which reference TRBV15 and TRBJ2-3 provide the parts outside the CDR3, is DAMVIQNPRYQVTQFGKPVTLSCSQTLNHNVMYWYQQKSSQAPKLLFHYYDKDFNNEADTPDNFQSRRPNTSFCFLDIRSPGLGDTAMYLCATSRGRLGGISGDTQYFGPGTRLTVL.

This clonotype was counted between two and nine times. V is TRBV6-2 or TRBV6-3 and J is TRBJ2-7, with D tentatively TRBD1 (6 bases). V lost 6 bases to trimming and J lost 4 bases, with 22 bases between them. The CDR3 has 16 residues. Germline V CDR1 and CDR2: MNHEY, SVGEGT. The CDR3: CASSATTPGHLYEQYF. The CDR3 DNA sequence: TGTGCCAGCAGCGCAACGACCCCGGGACACCTTTACGAGCAGTACTTC.

This clonotype was picked up a small number of times. The chain couples TRBV6-1 to TRBJ2-7; maybe TRBD2 (6 bases). The CDR3 loop spans 13 amino acids. The V end lost 5 bases, the J end lost 1 base, and 9 bases lay between the germline ends. CDR1 and CDR2 from the germline V gene are MNHNS and SASEGT. The CDR3, as DNA: TGTGCCAGCAGTCGCCGGGAGTCCTACGAGCAGTACTTC. The encoded protein is CASSRRESYEQYF.